This TCR beta chain was sequenced for a study of cytomegalovirus exposure and HLA in healthy donors. Study conclusions and caveats: Specific recognition of CMV antigens was confirmed in vitro for three chains (all CMV-associated).

Regarding this clone: Its antigen is unidentified.

The PCR was carried out with 60 Vbeta primers and 13 Jbeta primers. Assay: immunoSEQ multiplex PCR; the TCRdb copy retains only in-frame clones and omits some. The sample carries 100,000 to 150,000 clones, 70% to 85% recorded once. The V gene lost 2 bases and the J gene lost 1 base, with 13 bases spanning the gap. The CDR3 length is 16 residues. From germline, CDR1 is MDHEN and CDR2 SYDVKM. This receptor was obtained from a woman aged 45-59 years in good health and CMV-seronegative. This chain joins TRBV28 and TRBJ2-3, with a tentative D call TRBD1 (6 bases). Sequenced sample: PBMCs. CDR3 nucleotides: TGTGCCAGCAGTTTAGGGGACAATAAACGCACAGATACGCAGTATTTT. Its protein is CASSLGDNKRTDTQYF. The full variable domain, rest sourced from reference TRBV28 and TRBJ2-3, is DVKVTQSSRYLVKRTGEKVFLECVQDMDHENMFWYRQDPGLGLRLIYFSYDVKMKEKGDIPEGYSVSREKKERFSLILESASTNQTSMYLCASSLGDNKRTDTQYFGPGTRLTVL.